The entry below gives a single T cell receptor beta chain sequence along with its context. This record comes from a study of control samples from healthy donors and cancer patients. The assay was immunoSEQ multiplex PCR, and TCRdb's table has in-frame clones only and misses some. The repertoire consists of 90,000 to 120,000 clones, with roughly four fifths occurring once and the leading ten covering 6% to 8%. There are 16 residues in the CDR3. CDR1 is SGHTA and CDR2 is FQGNSA in the germline V gene. V lost 5 bases, J lost 2 bases, and 16 bases lay in between. The sequencing sample was made of blood. The sequence was obtained from a man younger than 30 in good health. This chain joins TRBV7-2 and TRBJ2-1; tentative D call: TRBD2 (6 bases). The CDR3 here is CASSLTLARPYNEQFF. CDR3 coding DNA: TGTGCCAGCAGCCTCACTCTAGCGAGGCCCTACAATGAGCAGTTCTTC.